A single sample gave rise to the 3 T cell receptor beta chains below, sequenced in a study of CD8 T cells in ankylosing spondylitis. Study-wide results and limits: It appeared that ankylosing spondylitis blood was characterized by a TCR beta motif of about 8 highly homologous variants.

These receptors have no known antigen. TCRdb recomputed calls from the 5' RACE reads with MiXCR, one row per CDR3 protein. The sample has hundreds of thousands of distinct CDR3 sequences; about 12% are singletons. Material for sequencing was blood, either unsorted or a sorted T cell fraction (not recorded which). The source of these receptors is a male donor with ankylosing spondylitis.

The gene calls are TRBV12-3 or TRBV12-4 and TRBJ1-2, with D possibly matching TRBD1 (5 bases). This CDR3 comprises 16 residues. Trimming removed 5 bases from V and 0 bases from J, with 16 bases in between. The CDR3 DNA reads as TGTGCCAGCAGTCGTGGGGGTAGTTCGGCTAACTATGGCTACACCTTC. It is translated as CASSRGGSSANYGYTF.

The rearrangement links TRBV5-1 to TRBJ2-7; 9 nucleotides match TRBD1. The CDR3 spans 15 residues. V was pared by 3 bases and J by 2 bases, with 6 bases of the junction left unmatched. From germline, CDR1 is SGHRS and CDR2 YFSETQ. The CDR3 spells CASSSGTGLTYEQYF. In DNA, the CDR3 is TGCGCCAGCAGCTCAGGGACAGGGTTGACCTACGAGCAGTACTTC.

The chain recombines TRBV27 with TRBJ2-7; 12 bases agree with TRBD2. The CDR3 runs to 16 residues. J gave up 3 bases and V 6 bases, and 9 bases lay outside the gene matches. Per germline, CDR1 MNHEY and CDR2 SMNVEV (reference sequence). The chain's CDR3 is CASSSGLAGLGYEQYF. The CDR3, as DNA: TGTGCCAGCAGCTCGGGACTAGCGGGCCTAGGCTACGAGCAGTACTTC.